This T cell receptor (beta chain) was captured by sequencing in a study of T cell responses to AZD1222 COVID-19 vaccine. The assay was immunoSEQ multiplex PCR, and TCRdb's table has in-frame clones only and misses some. The sample lists 98,000 or so clones, 86% occurring once. The V gene's germline CDR1 is MDHEN and CDR2 SYDVKM. J lost 4 bases, V lost 2 bases, and 9 bases had no gene match. This CDR3 has 16 residues. The specimen was peripheral blood, collected on day 0 of AZD1222 vaccination. The gene calls are TRBV28 and TRBJ2-5; 8 bases map to TRBD2. This TCR was recovered from an adult in good health. DNA of the CDR3: TGTGCCAGCAGTTTAAGACTTGGGCGGGGGGCAGAGACCCAGTACTTC. This sequence encodes CASSLRLGRGAETQYF.